A selection of T cell receptor beta chains follows, all from one sample in a study of vaccination effects on CD4 cells after COVID-19. The protocol was immunoSEQ multiplex PCR, while the TCRdb copy is restricted to in-frame clones and leaves out a portion. Among roughly 68,000 clones listed, 70% to 85% were seen once. No antigen is known for these receptors. The material was CD4+ T cells from PBMCs cultured with HCoV-229E spike peptides, obtained after COVID-19 vaccination. These receptors were obtained from a human donor who received a COVID-19 vaccine. Each CDR3 is given with its conserved first and last residue. The D gene is left open where the match is weak. A clone size is listed for some rows: how often the clone was seen (once, few, many), or a class if it is expanded.

clone_size j_call v_call d_call cdr3_aa cdr3_nt
. TRBJ2-1 TRBV3-1/TRBV3-2 TRBD2 CASSRRLAGEHNEQFF TGTGCCAGCAGCCGCCGACTAGCGGGGGAACACAATGAGCAGTTCTTC
. TRBJ1-2 TRBV6-6 TRBD1 CASSSGTGGRNYGYTF TGTGCCAGCAGTTCCGGGACAGGGGGCCGTAACTATGGCTACACCTTC
. TRBJ1-6 TRBV12-3/TRBV12-4 . CASSLTENSPLHF TGTGCCAGCAGTTTAACGGAGAATTCACCCCTCCACTTT
. TRBJ1-3 TRBV28 . CASSSYSGHGNTIYF TGTGCCAGCAGTAGTTATTCGGGACACGGAAACACCATATATTTT
few TRBJ1-1 TRBV7-2 . CASSLEGTGRSTEAFF TGTGCCAGCAGCTTAGAGGGAACAGGACGGAGCACTGAAGCTTTCTTT
. TRBJ1-6 TRBV6-4 TRBD1 CASSAPLDRVGSPLHF TGTGCCAGCAGTGCCCCTCTAGACAGGGTAGGCTCACCCCTCCACTTT
. TRBJ2-1 TRBV30 TRBD2 CAWRGLAGGPYEQFF TGTGCCTGGAGGGGACTAGCGGGGGGGCCCTATGAGCAGTTCTTC
. TRBJ2-2 TRBV30 . CAWRLTGELFF TGTGCCTGGAGGCTAACCGGGGAGCTGTTTTTT
. TRBJ2-1 TRBV10-3 . CAISESYNEQFF TGTGCCATCAGTGAGTCTTACAATGAGCAGTTCTTC
. TRBJ1-5 TRBV15 . CATSRNPGSDQPQHF TGTGCCACCAGCAGAAACCCAGGGAGCGATCAGCCCCAGCATTTT
. TRBJ2-4 TRBV5-1 TRBD1 CASSLGRQGLAKNIQYF TGCGCCAGCAGCTTGGGAAGACAGGGGTTAGCCAAAAACATTCAGTACTTC
few TRBJ1-2 TRBV28 . CASSSAHPPYGYTF TGTGCCAGCAGTTCGGCGCACCCGCCATATGGCTACACCTTC
. TRBJ1-2 TRBV4-3 . CASSQAGQGYYGYTF TGCGCCAGCAGCCAAGCGGGGCAGGGGTACTATGGCTACACCTTC
once TRBJ1-5 TRBV10-3 TRBD1 CAISEGTVNQPQHF TGTGCCATCAGTGAAGGGACAGTGAATCAGCCCCAGCATTTT
. TRBJ2-1 TRBV18 TRBD2 CASSPGLAGDEQFF TGTGCCAGCTCACCTGGACTAGCGGGGGATGAGCAGTTCTTC
few TRBJ2-3 TRBV5-1 TRBD2 CASSTAGGGVGDTQYF TGCGCCAGCAGCACTGCCGGGGGGGGCGTGGGTGATACGCAGTATTTT
. TRBJ2-3 TRBV5-1 . CASSHGQGSDTQYF TGCGCCAGCAGCCACGGGCAGGGTTCAGATACGCAGTATTTT
once TRBJ2-1 TRBV28 TRBD2 CASSLSPGAGGYNEQFF TGTGCCAGCAGTTTATCCCCAGGAGCGGGGGGCTACAATGAGCAGTTCTTC
. TRBJ2-5 TRBV10-3 TRBD1 CAISPRDRQETQYF TGTGCCATCAGCCCAAGGGACAGACAAGAGACCCAGTACTTC
. TRBJ1-5 TRBV7-9 . CASSLSSNQPQHF TGTGCCAGCAGCCTGAGTAGCAATCAGCCCCAGCATTTT
. TRBJ1-1 TRBV29-1 . CSVDRQAMNTEAFF TGCAGCGTAGATCGACAGGCCATGAACACTGAAGCTTTCTTT
. TRBJ2-1 TRBV24-1 TRBD2 CATSDVTSGGVEQFF TGTGCCACCAGTGACGTGACTAGCGGGGGGGTTGAGCAGTTCTTC
. TRBJ1-1 TRBV4-1 . CASSQTKSSFTEAFF TGCGCCAGCAGCCAAACAAAGTCGTCCTTCACTGAAGCTTTCTTT
. TRBJ1-4 TRBV5-4 . CASSHDQRQGKLFF TGTGCCAGCAGCCATGACCAGAGACAAGGAAAACTGTTTTTT
. TRBJ2-5 TRBV7-9 . CASSPGQTAQETQYF TGTGCCAGCAGCCCAGGACAGACTGCCCAAGAGACCCAGTACTTC
. TRBJ1-6 TRBV18 . CASSPPGGVASPLHF TGTGCCAGCTCACCACCGGGAGGGGTCGCTTCACCCCTCCACTTT
. TRBJ2-1 TRBV5-1 . CASSGGRYNEQFF TGCGCCAGCAGCGGGGGTCGCTACAATGAGCAGTTCTTC
. TRBJ2-2 TRBV7-8 . CASSPSRVGELFF TGTGCCAGCAGCCCATCCCGAGTCGGGGAGCTGTTTTTT
few TRBJ1-1 TRBV6-5 . CASSQLRDHTEAFF TGTGCCAGCAGCCAATTACGGGACCACACTGAAGCTTTCTTT
. TRBJ1-1 TRBV6-5 . CASRQIGTGANFGF TGTGCCAGCAGGCAAATCGGGACGGGCGCAAATTTTGGCTTT
. TRBJ1-2 TRBV5-1 . CASSPTTGNYGYTF TGCGCCAGCAGCCCAACTACCGGTAACTATGGCTACACCTTC
. TRBJ1-1 TRBV9 TRBD1 CASSRLTGVGTEAFF TGTGCCAGCTCGCGACTGACAGGGGTAGGCACTGAAGCTTTCTTT
. TRBJ2-5 TRBV3-1/TRBV3-2 . CASSLPVAETQYF TGTGCCAGCAGCCTACCGGTAGCAGAGACCCAGTACTTC
. TRBJ1-2 TRBV28 TRBD1 CASSPPQGARPFYGYTF TGTGCCAGCAGTCCTCCTCAGGGGGCTCGGCCCTTCTATGGCTACACCTTC
. TRBJ1-1 TRBV3-1/TRBV3-2 . CASSDTGYTEAFF TGTGCCAGCAGCGACACAGGGTACACTGAAGCTTTCTTT
. TRBJ1-4 TRBV7-9 . CASSLALTNEKLFF TGTGCCAGCAGCTTAGCTCTAACTAATGAAAAACTGTTTTTT
. TRBJ2-5 TRBV3-1/TRBV3-2 TRBD1 CASSQRQGVGETQYF TGTGCCAGCAGCCAGAGACAGGGTGTGGGGGAGACCCAGTACTTC
few TRBJ2-5 TRBV6-6 . CASSYSAGGGETQYF TGTGCCAGCAGTTACTCGGCAGGGGGAGGAGAGACCCAGTACTTC
. TRBJ2-1 TRBV2 . CASSTLDTAEQFF TGTGCCAGCAGTACGCTTGACACCGCCGAGCAGTTCTTC
. TRBJ2-1 TRBV5-1 . CASSLGSRYNEQFF TGCGCCAGCAGCTTGGGATCCCGGTACAATGAGCAGTTCTTC
. TRBJ2-6 TRBV10-3 TRBD1 CAISDRQGAGGANVLTF TGTGCCATCAGTGATAGGCAGGGGGCTGGTGGGGCCAACGTCCTGACTTTC
. TRBJ1-5 TRBV5-6 . CASSLGGNLPQHF TGTGCCAGCAGCTTGGGTGGCAACCTGCCCCAGCATTTT
. TRBJ2-2 TRBV11-2 . CASSLGAGVATGELFF TGTGCCAGCAGCTTAGGGGCAGGGGTGGCAACCGGGGAGCTGTTTTTT
. TRBJ2-1 TRBV2 . CASNDRFGNEQFF TGTGCCAGCAATGACAGGTTTGGGAATGAGCAGTTCTTC
few TRBJ2-3 TRBV6-6 TRBD1 CASSSQGALTDTQYF TGTGCCAGCAGTTCGCAGGGGGCGCTCACAGATACGCAGTATTTT